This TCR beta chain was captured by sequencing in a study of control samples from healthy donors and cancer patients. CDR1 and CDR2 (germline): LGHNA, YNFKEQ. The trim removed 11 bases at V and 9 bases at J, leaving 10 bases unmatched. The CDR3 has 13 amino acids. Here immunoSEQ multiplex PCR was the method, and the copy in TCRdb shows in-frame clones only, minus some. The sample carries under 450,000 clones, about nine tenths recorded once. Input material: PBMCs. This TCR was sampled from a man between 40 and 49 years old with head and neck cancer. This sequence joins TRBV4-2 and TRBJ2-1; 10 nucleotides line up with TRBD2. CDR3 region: CAGGLAGAPEQFF. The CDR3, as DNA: TGTGCCGGTGGGCTAGCGGGAGCCCCTGAGCAGTTCTTC.